The clone carrying this T cell receptor (beta chain) was seen more than once but under ten times. The CDR3 consists of 16 residues. Trimming removed 4 bases at V and 4 bases at J, with 19 bases between. Germline V gives CDR1 LGHDT, CDR2 YNNKEL (reference sequence). In TCRdb, the 5' RACE reads were re-called with MiXCR into one record per CDR3 protein. There are under 600,000 distinct CDR3 sequences in the sample; roughly 14% occur only once, and over 12% lies in the top ten. This entry comes from a study of T cells after yellow fever vaccination. The source was PBMCs, collected on the day of the yellow fever booster vaccination. The sequence was collected from a man between 25 and 39 years old who received the YFV17D yellow fever vaccine. The J gene is TRBJ1-2, the V gene TRBV3-1; TRBD1 is a possible D gene (6 bases). CDR3 nucleotide sequence: TGTGCCAGCAGCCCTTACGAGACAGGACTAACCTATGGCTACACCTTC. Protein: CASSPYETGLTYGYTF.